These 15 T cell receptor beta chains share one sample of origin, sequenced in a study of blood T cell repertoires in COVID-19. Clones were sequenced by immunoSEQ multiplex PCR, and TCRdb holds only the in-frame ones, with some missing. Among 200,000 to 250,000 clones listed, around 80% were seen once. Sequencing was done on a sample of peripheral blood. These receptors were obtained from a woman of 80 years or more with active or convalescent COVID-19.

The CDR3 region is CASSPRAAGNSPLHF. The CDR3 bases are TGTGCCAGCAGCCCCCGCGCGGCGGGTAATTCACCCCTCCACTTT. The rearrangement links TRBV7-9 to TRBJ1-6; the D is unclear. The V gene's germline CDR1 is SEHNR and CDR2 FQNEAQ (reference sequence). CDR3 length: 15 residues. Trimming removed 5 bases at V and 6 bases at J, with 14 bases between.

This chain joins TRBV5-4 and TRBJ2-3; D is possibly TRBD2 (6 bases). There are 15 residues in the CDR3. The germline gives CDR1 SGHNT, CDR2 YYREEE (reference sequence). V was pared by 0 bases and J by 2 bases, with 10 bases between. The CDR3 here is CASSLGVAATDTQYF. Here the CDR3 DNA reads TGTGCCAGCAGCTTGGGAGTAGCGGCCACAGATACGCAGTATTTT.

This clone has a handful of counts. V and J are TRBV5-4 and TRBJ1-6; the match to TRBD1 covers 8 bases. The CDR3 sequence is 14 residues long. The ends lost 4 bases at V and 7 bases at J; junction bases unmatched: 4. The V gene's germline CDR1 is SGHNT and CDR2 YYREEE (reference sequence). The CDR3 region has the DNA TGTGCCAGCAGCCTCCAGGGGGCGAATTCACCCCTCCACTTT. This sequence encodes CASSLQGANSPLHF. Drawing the rest from reference TRBV5-4 and TRBJ1-6, the complete variable domain is ETGVTQSPTHLIKTRGQQVTLRCSSQSGHNTVSWYQQALGQGPQFIFQYYREEENGRGNFPPRFSGLQFPNYSSELNVNALELDDSALYLCASSLQGANSPLHFGNGTRLTVT.

The chain carries TRBV5-1 and TRBJ1-6, with 10 bases aligning to TRBD1. V lost 0 bases and J lost 8; bases outside the gene matches: 5. Germline V CDR1 and CDR2: SGHRS, YFSETQ. This CDR3 is built from 16 residues. CDR3 region: CASSLEGQGRDSPLHF. The CDR3 coding sequence is TGCGCCAGCAGCTTGGAGGGACAGGGGCGTGATTCACCCCTCCACTTT.

The gene calls are TRBV5-4 and TRBJ2-5, with a possible D match to TRBD2 (6 bases). The V end was cut by 0 bases, the J end by 9 bases, with 18 bases between. This CDR3 contains 15 residues. CDR1 and CDR2 from the germline V gene are SGHNT and YYREEE (reference sequence). The CDR3 region is CASSLASRGGEAQYF. As DNA, the CDR3 is TGTGCCAGCAGCTTGGCTTCGCGGGGTGGGGAGGCCCAGTACTTC.

CDR3 in amino acids: CASSFGSAPGKKESGNQPQHF. The DNA for the CDR3 is TGTGCCAGCAGCTTTGGTAGCGCCCCCGGAAAGAAAGAAAGTGGCAATCAGCCCCAGCATTTT. The chain uses TRBV7-8 and TRBJ1-5; no firm D call. V was shortened by 3 bases and J by 2 bases, with 29 bases between the two germline ends. The CDR3 is 21 residues long. Germline assignment: CDR1 SGHVS and CDR2 FQNEAQ.

This chain connects TRBV18 to TRBJ2-3; 11 bases fit TRBD2. The CDR3 contains 15 residues. The J segment lost 6 bases and the V segment lost 3 bases, leaving 5 bases of the junction unmatched. Germline V gives CDR1 KGHSH, CDR2 LQKENI. The CDR3 DNA reads TGTGCCAGCTCACCGACTAGCGGGATCGTGGATACGCAGTATTTT. Translated: CASSPTSGIVDTQYF.

A few counts support this clone. The chain couples TRBV4-1 to TRBJ2-7; TRBD1 might be the D (5 bases). The CDR3 contains 16 residues. V lost 2 bases and J lost 3, with 17 bases in between. Germline CDR1 MGHRA, CDR2 YSYEKL. As DNA, the CDR3 is TGCGCCAGCAGCCAAACTCAAGTAGGGGCGTTCTACGAGCAGTACTTC. Its protein is CASSQTQVGAFYEQYF.

This clone was observed a single time. The junction departs from the called germline gene at one end, perhaps through a read error. The CDR3 reads CATSLVGGVGTEAFF. The CDR3 DNA reads as TGCGCCACCAGCTTGGTTGGGGGGGTTGGCACTGAAGCTTTCTTT. The chain is built from TRBV5-1 and TRBJ1-1; maybe TRBD1 (5 bases). The germline V gene encodes CDR1 SGHRS and CDR2 YFSETQ. This CDR3 is 15 amino acids long.

The chain links TRBV11-3 to TRBJ1-1, with TRBD1 matching 8 bases. This CDR3 spans 15 amino acids. Germline V gene data show CDR1 as SGHNT and CDR2 as YENEEA. With 5 bases clipped from V and 2 bases from J, the junction kept 7 bases outside the gene matches. The CDR3 loop reads CASSLSDRGNTEAFF. The DNA for the CDR3 is TGTGCCAGCAGCCTATCTGACAGGGGCAACACTGAAGCTTTCTTT.

The V call is TRBV14, the J call TRBJ2-1, with TRBD2 matching over 9 bases. Germline CDR1 reads SGHDN; CDR2 reads FVKESK. The J segment lost 0 bases and the V segment lost 3 bases, leaving 6 bases of the junction unmatched. The CDR3 sequence is 17 residues long. CDR3 DNA sequence: TGTGCCAGCAGCCATGGGACTAGCCGACGCTCCTACAATGAGCAGTTCTTC. Its protein is CASSHGTSRRSYNEQFF.

The rearrangement uses TRBV6-6 and TRBJ2-2, with TRBD2 identical over 8 bases. The CDR3 extends over 15 amino acids. CDR1 and CDR2 from the germline V gene are MNHNY and SVGAGI (reference sequence). After removal of 8 bases from V and 4 bases from J, the junction contained 9 bases not matched to a gene. This chain's CDR3 is CASSVGGGPTGELFF. In nucleotides, the CDR3 is TGTGCCAGCTCGGTCGGGGGGGGGCCCACCGGGGAGCTGTTTTTT.

This clone was observed a handful of times. This chain connects TRBV7-2 to TRBJ1-5, with unresolved D. Per germline, CDR1 SGHTA and CDR2 FQGNSA. V was cut by 4 bases and J by 1 base, with 11 bases left in between. This CDR3 has 15 residues. CDR3 in DNA: TGTGCCAGCAGCTACGCAGGCCTGAGCAATCAGCCCCAGCATTTT. Translating gives CASSYAGLSNQPQHF.

The chain carries TRBV11-2 and TRBJ2-7, with D unresolved. The CDR3 runs to 17 residues. The V end lost 5 bases, the J end lost 2 bases, and 22 bases lay between the germline ends. Germline V gene sequence: CDR1 SGHAT, CDR2 FQNNGV. The CDR3 is CASSISFSRDFPYEQYF. The DNA of the CDR3 is TGTGCCAGCAGCATCTCCTTCAGCCGAGACTTTCCCTACGAGCAGTACTTC.

The V call is TRBV30, the J call TRBJ2-1; D might be TRBD1 (5 bases). This CDR3 contains 13 residues. Looked up from germline, CDR1 is GTSNPN and CDR2 is SVGIG (reference sequence). Deletions cut 4 bases from V and 4 bases from J, with 11 bases between. As DNA, the CDR3 is TGTGCCTGGAAAAAAGACAGTTACAATGAGCAGTTCTTC. It translates to CAWKKDSYNEQFF.